The present T cell receptor beta chain was sequenced within a study of graft-versus-host responses after intestinal transplantation. The overall study: Among the recipients, transplants were multivisceral, liver-intestinal, or isolated intestinal. Anti-thymocyte globulin induction was given to all recipients, followed by tacrolimus and steroids for 2 to 3 years. Study-level results: GvH clones appeared in recipient marrow, some first in ileum or blood.

The CDR3 runs 16 residues. V dropped 6 bases and J dropped 0; count of bases not matched to a gene: 8. Per germline, CDR1 LNHDA and CDR2 SQIVND (reference sequence). Concerning this clone itself: What it recognizes is unknown.

Sequencing used immunoSEQ multiplex PCR; TCRdb keeps in-frame clones, though not all of them. Found here are about 90,000 clones, 92% of them singletons; the top ten hold about 0.3%. This clonotype originated in a human donor who received an intestinal transplant. The chain carries TRBV19 and TRBJ1-3, with 7 bases fitting TRBD1. This specimen was unstimulated CD4+ T cells sorted from spleen or lymph node cells, taken before intestinal transplant. The CDR3 DNA sequence: TGTGCCAGTAGGCGACAGGGAACCAACTCTGGAAACACCATATATTTT. It yields the protein CASRRQGTNSGNTIYF.